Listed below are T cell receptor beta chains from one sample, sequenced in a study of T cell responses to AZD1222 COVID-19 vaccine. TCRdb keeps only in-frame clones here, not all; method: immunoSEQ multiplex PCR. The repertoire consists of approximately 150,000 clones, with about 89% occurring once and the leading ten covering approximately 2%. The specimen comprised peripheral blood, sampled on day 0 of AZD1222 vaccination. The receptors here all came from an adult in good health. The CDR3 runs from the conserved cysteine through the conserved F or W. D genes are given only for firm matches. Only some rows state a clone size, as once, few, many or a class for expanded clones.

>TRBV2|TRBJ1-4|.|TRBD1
CASSDGTGLEKLFF
TGTGCCAGCAGTGATGGGACAGGGCTCGAAAAACTGTTTTTT
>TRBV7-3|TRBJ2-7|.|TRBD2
CASSLEPSGRLYEQYF
TGTGCCAGCAGCTTAGAGCCTAGCGGGAGGCTCTACGAGCAGTACTTC
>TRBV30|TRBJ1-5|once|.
CAWNSGNQPQHF
TGTGCCTGGAACTCGGGGAATCAGCCCCAGCATTTT
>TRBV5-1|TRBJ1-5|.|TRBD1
CARIQGVSRQPQHF
TGCGCCAGAATACAGGGGGTCTCACGTCAGCCCCAGCATTTT
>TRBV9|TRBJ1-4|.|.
CASSVGLGAVGEKLFF
TGTGCCAGCAGCGTAGGCCTCGGAGCTGTGGGTGAAAAACTGTTTTTT
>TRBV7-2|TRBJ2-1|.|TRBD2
CASSISGSEQFF
TGTGCCAGCAGCATAAGCGGGAGTGAGCAGTTCTTC
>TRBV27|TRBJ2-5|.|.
CASSWSMSETQYF
TGTGCCAGCAGCTGGTCCATGTCAGAGACCCAGTACTTC
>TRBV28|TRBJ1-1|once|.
CATGESEAFF
TGTGCCACCGGGGAGTCTGAAGCTTTCTTT
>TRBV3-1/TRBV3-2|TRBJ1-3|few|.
CASSQGGGWITGNTIYF
TGTGCCAGCAGCCAGGGAGGGGGGTGGATCACTGGAAACACCATATATTTT
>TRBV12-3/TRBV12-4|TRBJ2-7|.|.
CASSGASSYEQYF
TGTGCCAGCAGTGGGGCCTCATCCTACGAGCAGTACTTC
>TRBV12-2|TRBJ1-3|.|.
CASRSTHSSGNTIYF
TGTGCAAGTCGCTCGACACATTCCTCTGGAAACACCATATATTTT
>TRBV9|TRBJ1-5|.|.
CASSVEGSNQPQHF
TGTGCCAGCAGCGTAGAAGGGAGCAATCAGCCCCAGCATTTT
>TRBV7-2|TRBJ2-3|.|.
CASSLLALGDTQYF
TGTGCCAGCAGCTTATTGGCCCTTGGGGATACGCAGTATTTT
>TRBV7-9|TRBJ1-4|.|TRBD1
CASSSRDRGEKLFF
TGTGCCAGCAGCTCCCGGGACAGGGGTGAAAAACTGTTTTTT
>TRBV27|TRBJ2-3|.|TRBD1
CASSLGARGQRLTDTQYF
TGTGCCAGCAGTTTAGGGGCACGGGGACAGCGACTCACAGATACGCAGTATTTT
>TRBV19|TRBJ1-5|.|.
CASSISNQPQHF
TGTGCCAGTAGTATTAGCAATCAGCCCCAGCATTTT
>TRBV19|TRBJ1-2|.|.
CASTGPGGRGYGYTF
TGTGCCAGTACCGGTCCTGGGGGCCGAGGCTATGGCTACACCTTC
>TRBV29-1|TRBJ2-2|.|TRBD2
CSGSTSGADTGELFF
TGCAGCGGCTCGACTAGCGGGGCGGACACCGGGGAGCTGTTTTTT
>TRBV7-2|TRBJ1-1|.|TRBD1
CASSADRGLVNTEAFF
TGTGCCAGCAGCGCTGACAGGGGGTTAGTGAACACTGAAGCTTTCTTT
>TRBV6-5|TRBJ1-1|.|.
CASSLSSLTEAFF
TGTGCCAGCAGTTTAAGTAGTTTGACTGAAGCTTTCTTT
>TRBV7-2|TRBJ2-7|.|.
CASSLVGGDYREQYF
TGTGCCAGCAGCTTAGTCGGGGGAGATTACCGCGAGCAGTACTTC
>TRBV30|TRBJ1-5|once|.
CAWSGGGSNQPQHF
TGTGCCTGGAGTGGGGGCGGGTCCAATCAGCCCCAGCATTTT
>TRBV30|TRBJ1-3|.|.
CAWGPGAVKNTIYF
TGTGCCTGGGGCCCGGGGGCAGTGAAAAACACCATATATTTT
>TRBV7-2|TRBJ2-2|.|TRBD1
CASSSPGQGPGGELFF
TGTGCCAGCAGCTCTCCGGGACAGGGACCCGGCGGGGAGCTGTTTTTT
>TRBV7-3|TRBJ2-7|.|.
CASSLRSKGPYEQYF
TGTGCCAGCAGCTTAAGGTCCAAGGGGCCCTACGAGCAGTACTTC
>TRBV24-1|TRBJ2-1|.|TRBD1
CATSDLGQGRDEQFF
TGTGCCACCAGTGATTTAGGACAGGGGAGGGATGAGCAGTTCTTC
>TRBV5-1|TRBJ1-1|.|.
CASSLSRDSKAFF
TGCGCCAGCAGCTTGAGCAGGGATAGTAAGGCTTTCTTT
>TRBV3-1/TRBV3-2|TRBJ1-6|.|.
CASSQVIRGNSPLHF
TGTGCCAGCAGCCAAGTTATTAGGGGTAATTCACCCCTCCACTTT
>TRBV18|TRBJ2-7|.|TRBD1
CASSQKPPRDRGSHEQYF
TGTGCCAGCTCACAAAAACCCCCCCGGGACAGGGGGTCCCACGAGCAGTACTTC
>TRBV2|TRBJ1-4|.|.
CAIRTTGANEKLFF
TGTGCCATAAGAACCACGGGGGCAAATGAAAAACTGTTTTTT
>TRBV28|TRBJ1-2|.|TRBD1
CASSFSPGQKFYTF
TGTGCCAGCAGTTTCTCACCGGGACAGAAATTCTACACCTTC
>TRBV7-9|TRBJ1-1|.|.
CASSLEGSEAFF
TGTGCCAGCAGCTTAGAAGGAAGTGAAGCTTTCTTT
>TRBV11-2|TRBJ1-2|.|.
CASSARGTSNYGYTF
TGTGCCAGCAGCGCCCGGGGCACCTCGAACTATGGCTACACCTTC
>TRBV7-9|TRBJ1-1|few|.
CASSLLAIEVDTEAFF
TGTGCCAGCAGCTTACTTGCCATTGAAGTGGACACTGAAGCTTTCTTT
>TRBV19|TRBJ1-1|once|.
CASSSYQGIYTEAFF
TGTGCCAGTAGTAGTTACCAGGGGATATACACTGAAGCTTTCTTT
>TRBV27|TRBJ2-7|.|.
CASSLSGEPYEQYF
TGTGCCAGCAGTTTATCAGGGGAACCCTACGAGCAGTACTTC
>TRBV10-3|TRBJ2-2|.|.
CAISDFAQGFSNTGELFF
TGTGCCATCAGTGATTTTGCGCAGGGATTCTCTAACACCGGGGAGCTGTTTTTT
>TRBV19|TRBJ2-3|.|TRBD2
CASSPRTSGSLDTQYF
TGTGCCAGTAGTCCCCGGACTAGCGGGTCGCTAGATACGCAGTATTTT
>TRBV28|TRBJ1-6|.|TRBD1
CASSLAGGFVPLHF
TGTGCCAGCAGTTTGGCAGGGGGCTTTGTACCCCTCCACTTT
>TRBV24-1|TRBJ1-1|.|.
CATSSDRLNTEAFF
TGTGCCACCAGCTCCGACAGGCTGAACACTGAAGCTTTCTTT
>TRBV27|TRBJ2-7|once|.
CASSLWAAGSSEQYF
TGTGCCAGCAGTTTATGGGCAGCCGGGTCCTCCGAGCAGTACTTC
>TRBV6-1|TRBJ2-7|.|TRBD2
CASSESGRAYEQYF
TGTGCCAGCAGTGAAAGCGGGAGGGCCTACGAGCAGTACTTC
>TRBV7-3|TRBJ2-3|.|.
CASSFSSTRFEQYF
TGTGCCAGCAGCTTCTCATCTACGAGATTTGAGCAGTATTTT
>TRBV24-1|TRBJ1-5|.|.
CATSDESLGNQPQHF
TGTGCCACCAGTGATGAATCCTTAGGTAATCAGCCCCAGCATTTT
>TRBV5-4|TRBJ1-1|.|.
CASSLGRKNTEAFF
TGTGCCAGCAGCTTAGGGAGGAAGAACACTGAAGCTTTCTTT